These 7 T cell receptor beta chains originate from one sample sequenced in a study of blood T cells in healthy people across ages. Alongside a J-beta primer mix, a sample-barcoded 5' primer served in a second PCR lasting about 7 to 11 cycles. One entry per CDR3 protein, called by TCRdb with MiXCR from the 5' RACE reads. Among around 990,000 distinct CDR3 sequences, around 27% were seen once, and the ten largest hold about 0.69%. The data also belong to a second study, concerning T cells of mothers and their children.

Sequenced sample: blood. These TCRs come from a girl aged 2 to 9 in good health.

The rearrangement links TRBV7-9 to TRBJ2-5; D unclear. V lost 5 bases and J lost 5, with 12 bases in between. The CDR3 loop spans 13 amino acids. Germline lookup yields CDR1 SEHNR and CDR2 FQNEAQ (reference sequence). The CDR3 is CASSPIGRETQYF. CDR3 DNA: TGTGCCAGCAGCCCTATTGGGCGTGAGACCCAGTACTTC.

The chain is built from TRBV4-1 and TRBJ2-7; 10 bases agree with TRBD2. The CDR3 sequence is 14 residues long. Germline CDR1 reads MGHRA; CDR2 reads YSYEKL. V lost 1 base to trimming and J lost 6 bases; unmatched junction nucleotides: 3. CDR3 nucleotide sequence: TGCGCCAGCAGCCAAGTACTAGCGGGATCCGAGCAGTACTTC. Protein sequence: CASSQVLAGSEQYF.

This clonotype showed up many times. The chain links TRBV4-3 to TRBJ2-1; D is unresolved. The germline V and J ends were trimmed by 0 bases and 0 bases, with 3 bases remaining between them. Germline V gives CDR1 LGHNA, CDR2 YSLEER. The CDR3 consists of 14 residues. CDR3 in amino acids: CASSQESSYNEQFF. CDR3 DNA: TGCGCCAGCAGCCAAGAAAGCTCCTACAATGAGCAGTTCTTC.

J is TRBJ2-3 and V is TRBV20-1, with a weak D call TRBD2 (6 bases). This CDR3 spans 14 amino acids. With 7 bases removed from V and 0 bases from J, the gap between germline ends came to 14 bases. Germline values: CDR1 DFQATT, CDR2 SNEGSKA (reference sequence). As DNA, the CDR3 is TGCAGTGTATGGGAAGGGACTAGCACAGATACGCAGTATTTT. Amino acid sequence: CSVWEGTSTDTQYF.

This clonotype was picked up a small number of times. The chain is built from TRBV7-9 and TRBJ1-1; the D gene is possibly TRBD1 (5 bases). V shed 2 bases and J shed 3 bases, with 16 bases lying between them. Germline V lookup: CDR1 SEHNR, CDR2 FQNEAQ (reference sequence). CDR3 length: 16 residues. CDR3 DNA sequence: TGTGCCAGCAGCTTAAACCCCGGGGCCGAGGACACTGAAGCTTTCTTT. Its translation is CASSLNPGAEDTEAFF.

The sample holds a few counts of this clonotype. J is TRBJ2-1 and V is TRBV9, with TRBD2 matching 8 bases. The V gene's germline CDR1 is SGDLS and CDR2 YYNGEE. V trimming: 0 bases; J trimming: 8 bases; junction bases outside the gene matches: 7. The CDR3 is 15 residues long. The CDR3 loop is CASSVGGGRVYEQFF. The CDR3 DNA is TGTGCCAGCAGCGTAGGCGGGGGGCGAGTTTATGAGCAGTTCTTC.

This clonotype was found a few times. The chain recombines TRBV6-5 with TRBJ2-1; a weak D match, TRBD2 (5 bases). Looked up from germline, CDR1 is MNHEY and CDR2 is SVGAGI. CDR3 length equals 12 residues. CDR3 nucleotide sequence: TGTGCTCTCGAGGGCTCTTTCAATGAGCAGTTCTTC. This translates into CALEGSFNEQFF.